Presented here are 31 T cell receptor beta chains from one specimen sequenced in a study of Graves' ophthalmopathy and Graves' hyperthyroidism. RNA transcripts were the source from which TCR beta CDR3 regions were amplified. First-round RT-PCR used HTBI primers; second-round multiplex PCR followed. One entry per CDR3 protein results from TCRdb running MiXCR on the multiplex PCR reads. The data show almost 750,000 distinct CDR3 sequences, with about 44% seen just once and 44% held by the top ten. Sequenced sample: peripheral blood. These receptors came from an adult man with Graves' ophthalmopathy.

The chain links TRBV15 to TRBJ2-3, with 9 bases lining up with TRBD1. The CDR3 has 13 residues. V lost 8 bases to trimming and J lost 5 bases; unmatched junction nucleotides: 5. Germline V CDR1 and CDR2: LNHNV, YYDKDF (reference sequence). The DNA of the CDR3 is TGTGCCACCGGGACAGGGCTGGAAGATACGCAGTATTTT. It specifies CATGTGLEDTQYF.

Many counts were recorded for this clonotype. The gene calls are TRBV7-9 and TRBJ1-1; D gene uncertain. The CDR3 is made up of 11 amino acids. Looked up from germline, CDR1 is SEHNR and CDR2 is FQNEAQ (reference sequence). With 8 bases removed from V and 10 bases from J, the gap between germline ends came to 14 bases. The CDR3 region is CASRRVSTAFF. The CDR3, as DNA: TGTGCCAGCCGTCGGGTCTCAACAGCTTTCTTT.

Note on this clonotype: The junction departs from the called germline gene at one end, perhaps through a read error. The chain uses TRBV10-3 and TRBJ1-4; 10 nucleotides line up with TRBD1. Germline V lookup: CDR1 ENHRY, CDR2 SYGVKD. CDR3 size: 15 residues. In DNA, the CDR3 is TGTGCCAGCAGTCCAGGACAGGGGGTAGTTGAAAAACTGTTTTTT. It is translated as CASSPGQGVVEKLFF.

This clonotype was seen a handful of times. CDR3 DNA sequence: TGTGCCACCAGCAGTGATAACAGGGCAACTGGCTACACCTTC. Protein: CATSSDNRATGYTF. This chain links TRBV15 with TRBJ1-2; the D gene is possibly TRBD1 (6 bases). In germline, CDR1 is LNHNV, CDR2 YYDKDF (reference sequence). Trimming removed 3 bases at V and 7 bases at J, with 15 bases between. This CDR3 is 14 amino acids long.

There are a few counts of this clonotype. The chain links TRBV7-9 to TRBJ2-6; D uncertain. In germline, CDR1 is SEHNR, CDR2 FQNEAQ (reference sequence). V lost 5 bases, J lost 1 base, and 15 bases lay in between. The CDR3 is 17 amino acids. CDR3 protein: CASSQERWGSGANVLTF. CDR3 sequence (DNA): TGTGCCAGCAGCCAAGAGAGGTGGGGTTCTGGGGCCAACGTCCTGACTTTC.

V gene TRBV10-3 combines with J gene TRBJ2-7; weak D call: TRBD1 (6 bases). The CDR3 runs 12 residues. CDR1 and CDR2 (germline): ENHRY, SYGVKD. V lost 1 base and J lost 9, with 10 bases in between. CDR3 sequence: CAISEWGRGQYF. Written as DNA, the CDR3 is TGTGCCATCAGTGAGTGGGGGCGCGGGCAGTACTTC.

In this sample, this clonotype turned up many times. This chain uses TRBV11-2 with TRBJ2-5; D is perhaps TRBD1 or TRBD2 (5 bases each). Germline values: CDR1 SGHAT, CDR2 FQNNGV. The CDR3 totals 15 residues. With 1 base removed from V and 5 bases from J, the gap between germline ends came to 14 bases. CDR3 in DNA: TGTGCCAGCAGCTTAGGCTTGGGGACGAGTGAGACCCAGTACTTC. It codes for CASSLGLGTSETQYF.

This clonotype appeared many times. The CDR3 sequence: CASSSGTSGIYEQYF. For the CDR3, the DNA is TGTGCCAGCAGTTCAGGGACTAGCGGGATCTACGAGCAGTACTTC. This chain connects TRBV28 to TRBJ2-7, with 13 nucleotides matching TRBD2. J was trimmed by 3 bases and V by 4 bases; bases with no gene match: 3. Germline CDR1 reads MDHEN; CDR2 reads SYDVKM. This CDR3 has 15 amino acids.

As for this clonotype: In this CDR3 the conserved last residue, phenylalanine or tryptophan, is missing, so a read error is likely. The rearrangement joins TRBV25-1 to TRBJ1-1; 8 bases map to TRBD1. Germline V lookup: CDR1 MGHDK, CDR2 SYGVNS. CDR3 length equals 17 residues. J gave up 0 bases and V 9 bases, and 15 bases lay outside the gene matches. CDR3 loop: CASSIGPGQEMNTEAFL. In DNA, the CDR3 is TGTGCCAGTAGTATAGGACCGGGACAGGAGATGAACACTGAAGCTTTCTTA.

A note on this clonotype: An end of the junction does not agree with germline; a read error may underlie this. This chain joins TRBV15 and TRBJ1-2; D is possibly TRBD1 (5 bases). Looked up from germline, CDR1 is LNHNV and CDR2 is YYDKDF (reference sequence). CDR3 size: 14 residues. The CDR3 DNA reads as TGTGCCACCAGCAAAGATCTGCAGGGCTATGGCAACACCTTC. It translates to CATSKDLQGYGNTF.

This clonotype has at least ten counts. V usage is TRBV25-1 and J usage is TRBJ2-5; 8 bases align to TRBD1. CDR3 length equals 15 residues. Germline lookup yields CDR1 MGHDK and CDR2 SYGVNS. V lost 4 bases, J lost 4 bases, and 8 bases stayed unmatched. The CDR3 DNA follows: TGTGCCAGCAGTGCCAACCCACAGGGGGTAGAGACCCAGTACTTC. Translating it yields CASSANPQGVETQYF.

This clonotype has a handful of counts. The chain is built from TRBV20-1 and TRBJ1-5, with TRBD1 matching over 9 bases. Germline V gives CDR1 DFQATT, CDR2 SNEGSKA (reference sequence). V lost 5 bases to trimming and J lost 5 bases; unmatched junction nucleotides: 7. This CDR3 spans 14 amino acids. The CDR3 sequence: CSALLTGGYQPQHF. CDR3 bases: TGCAGTGCTCTCCTGACAGGGGGGTATCAGCCCCAGCATTTT.

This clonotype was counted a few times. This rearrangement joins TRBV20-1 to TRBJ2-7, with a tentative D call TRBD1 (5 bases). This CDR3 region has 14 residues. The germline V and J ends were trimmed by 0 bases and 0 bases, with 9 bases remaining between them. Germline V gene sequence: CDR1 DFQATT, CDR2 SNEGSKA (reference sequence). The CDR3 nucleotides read TGCAGTGCTAGAGATAAGACAGTCTCCTACGAGCAGTACTTC. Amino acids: CSARDKTVSYEQYF.

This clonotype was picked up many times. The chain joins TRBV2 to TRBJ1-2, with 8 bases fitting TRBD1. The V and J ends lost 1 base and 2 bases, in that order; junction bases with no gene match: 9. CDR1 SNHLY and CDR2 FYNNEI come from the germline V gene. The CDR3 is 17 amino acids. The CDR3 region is CASSEGDRSPPNYGYTF. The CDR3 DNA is TGTGCCAGCAGTGAAGGGGACAGGTCCCCTCCCAACTATGGCTACACCTTC.

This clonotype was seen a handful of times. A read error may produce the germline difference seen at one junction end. Here the CDR3 DNA reads TGTGCCAGCAGTGAATTGTGGTCGACCACTGAAGCTTTCTTT. It translates to CASSELWSTTEAFF. The chain employs TRBV10-3 and TRBJ1-1; D unclear. Germline CDR1 and CDR2: ENHRY and SYGVKD. The CDR3 sequence is 14 residues long.

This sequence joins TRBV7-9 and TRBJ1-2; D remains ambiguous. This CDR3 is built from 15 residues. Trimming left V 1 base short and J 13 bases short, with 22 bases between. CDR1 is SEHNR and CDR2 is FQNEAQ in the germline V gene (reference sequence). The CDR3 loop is CASSLGTMRTLPGTF. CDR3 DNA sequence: TGTGCCAGCAGCTTAGGTACCATGAGGACGCTCCCAGGCACCTTC. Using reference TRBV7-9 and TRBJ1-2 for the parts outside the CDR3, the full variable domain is DTGVSQNPRHKITKRGQNVTFRCDPISEHNRLYWYRQTLGQGPEFLTYFQNEAQLEKSRLLSDRFSAERPKGSFSTLEIQRTEQGDSAMYLCASSLGTMRTLPGTFGSGTRLTVV.

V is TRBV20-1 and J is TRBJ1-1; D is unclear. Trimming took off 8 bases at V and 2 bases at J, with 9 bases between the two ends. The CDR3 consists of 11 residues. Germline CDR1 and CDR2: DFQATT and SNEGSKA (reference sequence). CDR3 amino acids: CSPDGNTEAFF. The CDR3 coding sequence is TGCAGTCCGGACGGCAACACTGAAGCTTTCTTT.

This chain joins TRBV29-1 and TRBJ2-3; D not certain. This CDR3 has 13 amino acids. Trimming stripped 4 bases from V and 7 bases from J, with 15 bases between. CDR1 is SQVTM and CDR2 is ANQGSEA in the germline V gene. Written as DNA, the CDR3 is TGCAGCGTTGTTCAATACCTGGGAAATACGCAGTATTTT. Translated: CSVVQYLGNTQYF.

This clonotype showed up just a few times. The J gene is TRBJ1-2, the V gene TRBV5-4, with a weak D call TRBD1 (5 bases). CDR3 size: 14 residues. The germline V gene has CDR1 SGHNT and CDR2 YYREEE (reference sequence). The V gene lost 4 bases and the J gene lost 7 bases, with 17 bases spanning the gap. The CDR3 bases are TGTGCCAGCAGCCTAGAGGCAGGTGGGGCTGGCTACACCTTC. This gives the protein CASSLEAGGAGYTF.

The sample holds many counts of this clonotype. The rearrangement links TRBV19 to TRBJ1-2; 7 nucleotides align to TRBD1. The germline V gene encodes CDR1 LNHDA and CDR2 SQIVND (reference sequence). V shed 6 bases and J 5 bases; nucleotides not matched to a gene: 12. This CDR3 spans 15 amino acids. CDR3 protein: CASSPPPTGLYGYTF. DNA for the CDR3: TGTGCCAGTAGCCCTCCGCCGACAGGGCTTTATGGCTACACCTTC.

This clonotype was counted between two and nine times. CDR3 amino acids: CASRTGPGAGELFF. In DNA, the CDR3 is TGTGCCAGTAGAACAGGACCGGGGGCCGGGGAGCTGTTTTTT. The chain carries TRBV19 and TRBJ2-2; D is possibly TRBD2 (6 bases). Germline assignment: CDR1 LNHDA and CDR2 SQIVND (reference sequence). V lost 6 bases, J lost 6 bases, and 14 bases lay in between. This CDR3 has 14 residues.

For the CDR3, the DNA is TGTGCCAGTAGTGCCCCTGGGCCCCAAGAGACCCAGTACTTC. Translated: CASSAPGPQETQYF. The chain combines TRBV19 with TRBJ2-5, with D unresolved. V was pared by 5 bases and J by 1 base, with 11 bases between. Germline CDR1 reads LNHDA; CDR2 reads SQIVND (reference sequence). This CDR3 spans 14 amino acids.

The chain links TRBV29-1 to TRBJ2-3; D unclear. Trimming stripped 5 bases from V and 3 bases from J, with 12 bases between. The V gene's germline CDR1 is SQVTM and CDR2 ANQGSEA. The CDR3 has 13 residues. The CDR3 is CSVRGGDTDTQYF. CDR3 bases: TGCAGCGTTCGAGGTGGGGATACAGATACGCAGTATTTT.

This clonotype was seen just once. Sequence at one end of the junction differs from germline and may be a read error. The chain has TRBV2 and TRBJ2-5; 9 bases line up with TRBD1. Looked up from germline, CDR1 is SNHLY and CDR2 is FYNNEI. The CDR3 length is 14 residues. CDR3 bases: TGCGCCAGCAGCCGAGGGACAGGGTTTGAGACCCAGTACTTC. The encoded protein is CASSRGTGFETQYF.

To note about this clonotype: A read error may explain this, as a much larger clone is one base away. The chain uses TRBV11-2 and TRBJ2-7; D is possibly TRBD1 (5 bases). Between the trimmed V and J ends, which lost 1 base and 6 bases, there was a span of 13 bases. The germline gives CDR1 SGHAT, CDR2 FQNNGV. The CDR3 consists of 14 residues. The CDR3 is CASSLGGAIGEQYF. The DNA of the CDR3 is TGTGCCAGCAGCTTAGGTGGGGCAATTGGCGAGCAGTACTTC.

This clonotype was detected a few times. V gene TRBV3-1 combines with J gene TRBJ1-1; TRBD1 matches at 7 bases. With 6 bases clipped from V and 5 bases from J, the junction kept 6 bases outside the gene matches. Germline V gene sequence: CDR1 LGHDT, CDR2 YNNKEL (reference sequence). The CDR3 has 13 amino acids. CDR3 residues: CASRLQGGTEAFF. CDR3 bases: TGTGCCAGCAGACTTCAGGGGGGGACTGAAGCTTTCTTT.

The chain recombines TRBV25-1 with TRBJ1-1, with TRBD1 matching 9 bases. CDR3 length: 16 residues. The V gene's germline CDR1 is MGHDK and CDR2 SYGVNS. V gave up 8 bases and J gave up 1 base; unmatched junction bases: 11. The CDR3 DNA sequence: TGTGCCAGCTCACCACAACAGGGGGCGAAGAACACTGAAGCTTTCTTT. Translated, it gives CASSPQQGAKNTEAFF.

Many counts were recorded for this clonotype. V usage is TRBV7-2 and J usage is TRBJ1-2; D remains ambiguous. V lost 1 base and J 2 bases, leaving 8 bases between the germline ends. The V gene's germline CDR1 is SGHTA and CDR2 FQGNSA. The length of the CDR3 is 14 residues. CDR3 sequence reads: CASSLDSRNYGYTF. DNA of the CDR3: TGTGCCAGCAGCTTAGACTCACGCAACTATGGCTACACCTTC.

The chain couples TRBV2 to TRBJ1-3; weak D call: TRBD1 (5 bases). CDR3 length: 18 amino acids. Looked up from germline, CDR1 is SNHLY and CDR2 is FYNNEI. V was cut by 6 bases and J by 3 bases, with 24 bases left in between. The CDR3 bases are TGTGCCAGCAGCTTACCCGTCGGGGCGCATCGGAGTGGAAACACCATATATTTT. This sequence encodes CASSLPVGAHRSGNTIYF.

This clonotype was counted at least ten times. The CDR3 DNA reads TGTGCCACCAGTCAGGGGACTGAAGCTTTCTTT. Translating it yields CATSQGTEAFF. V and J are TRBV24-1 and TRBJ1-1; tentatively, D is TRBD1 (6 bases). CDR1 and CDR2 from the germline V gene are KGHDR and SFDVKD. This CDR3 contains 11 residues. The V and J ends lost 6 bases and 5 bases respectively, with 6 bases between them.

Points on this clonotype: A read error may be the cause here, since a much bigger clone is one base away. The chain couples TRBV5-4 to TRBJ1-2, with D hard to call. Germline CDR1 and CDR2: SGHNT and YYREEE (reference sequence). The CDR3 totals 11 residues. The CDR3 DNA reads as TGTGCCACCAGCTTGGCGGATGGCTACACCTTC. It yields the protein CATSLADGYTF.